This paragraph reports one TCR beta chain. These data are taken from a study of blood T cell repertoires in COVID-19. Generated by immunoSEQ multiplex PCR, the TCRdb table keeps only in-frame clones and is missing some. The sample yields some 400,000 clones, about 90% seen once. The ends were cut back, 11 bases at V and 0 bases at J, with 8 bases in the middle. The CDR3 length is 13 residues. Germline lookup yields CDR1 MDHEN and CDR2 SYDVKM. The receptor was derived from a man younger than 40 who had recovered from COVID-19. The sequenced material came from PBMCs or T cells enriched from blood (not recorded which). The chain is built from TRBV28 and TRBJ2-6; tentative D call: TRBD2 (5 bases). CDR3 bases: TGTGCCTCACGGGACTCTGGGGCCAACGTCCTGACTTTC. Its protein is CASRDSGANVLTF.